These 2 T cell receptor beta chains originate from one sample sequenced in a study of shared clonotypes between healthy human individuals. Assay: immunoSEQ multiplex PCR; the TCRdb copy retains only in-frame clones and omits some. Of 2.3 million or so clones listed, 93% are singletons. The specimen sequenced was naive CD4+ T cells from PBMCs. This sample's subset: CD45RA+ positively selected. These TCRs come from a man between 18 and 29 years old in good health. Some clones in this sample may be carry-over from other donors' samples.

V gene TRBV6-5 combines with J gene TRBJ2-7; D uncertain. CDR1 and CDR2 from the germline V gene are MNHEY and SVGAGI. CDR3 length: 14 amino acids. Deletions cut 4 bases from V and 0 bases from J, with 10 bases between. CDR3 residues: CASSFKLSSYEQYF. For the CDR3, the DNA is TGTGCCAGCAGTTTTAAGTTAAGCTCCTACGAGCAGTACTTC.

The rearrangement uses TRBV28 and TRBJ2-3; 8 nucleotides align to TRBD2. J gave up 7 bases and V 1 base, and 10 bases lay outside the gene matches. This CDR3 has 16 residues. Germline CDR1 reads MDHEN; CDR2 reads SYDVKM. CDR3 loop: CASSLLGAGEGNTQYF. CDR3 nucleotide sequence: TGTGCCAGCAGTTTATTAGGAGCGGGAGAGGGGAATACGCAGTATTTT.